Shown below are 26 T cell receptor beta chains from a single sample sequenced in a study of shared clonotypes between healthy human individuals. The table came from immunoSEQ multiplex PCR; TCRdb's copy has only in-frame clones and leaves some out. There are about 2.3 million clones in the sample; roughly 93% occur only once, and 0.39% lies in the top ten. The sequenced sample consisted of naive CD4+ T cells from PBMCs. As for subset: CD45RA+ positively selected. These receptors were obtained from a man younger than 35 in good health. Some clones in this sample may be carry-over from other donors' samples.

The V and J genes are TRBV7-9 and TRBJ1-3; D gene ambiguous. Trimming took 4 bases from V and 0 from J, leaving 13 bases between them. The CDR3 contains 16 residues. In germline, CDR1 is SEHNR, CDR2 FQNEAQ (reference sequence). The CDR3 DNA sequence: TGTGCCAGCAGCTGGTCACACGGGAGCTCTGGAAACACCATATATTTT. This encodes CASSWSHGSSGNTIYF. The whole variable domain, filled in from reference TRBV7-9 and TRBJ1-3, reads DTGVSQNPRHKITKRGQNVTFRCDPISEHNRLYWYRQTLGQGPEFLTYFQNEAQLEKSRLLSDRFSAERPKGSFSTLEIQRTEQGDSAMYLCASSWSHGSSGNTIYFGEGSWLTVV.

The chain is built from TRBV14 and TRBJ2-7; 7 nucleotides match TRBD1. V lost 1 base and J lost 6; bases outside the gene matches: 3. Germline-derived CDR1 and CDR2 are SGHDN and FVKESK. The CDR3 has 13 residues. The CDR3 region is CASSQGQGREQYF. CDR3 nucleotide sequence: TGTGCCAGCAGCCAAGGACAGGGTCGCGAGCAGTACTTC. Supplemented by reference TRBV14 and TRBJ2-7, the full variable domain reads EAGVTQFPSHSVIEKGQTVTLRCDPISGHDNLYWYRRVMGKEIKFLLHFVKESKQDESGMPNNRFLAERTGGTYSTLKVQPAELEDSGVYFCASSQGQGREQYFGPGTRLTVT.

The rearrangement uses TRBV28 and TRBJ2-2; TRBD2 agrees at 12 bases. This CDR3 contains 16 residues. The germline gives CDR1 MDHEN, CDR2 SYDVKM. The V segment lost 6 bases and the J segment 4 bases; nucleotides outside the gene matches: 6. The CDR3 DNA follows: TGTGCCAGCAGCCCATGGACTAGCGGGACCACCGGGGAGCTGTTTTTT. Amino acid sequence: CASSPWTSGTTGELFF. Full variable domain (missing parts from reference TRBV28 and TRBJ2-2): DVKVTQSSRYLVKRTGEKVFLECVQDMDHENMFWYRQDPGLGLRLIYFSYDVKMKEKGDIPEGYSVSREKKERFSLILESASTNQTSMYLCASSPWTSGTTGELFFGEGSRLTVL.

As for this clone: In the same sample, other DNA sequences code for this CDR3. The chain employs TRBV20-1 and TRBJ1-5; no reliable D call. The CDR3 spans 11 residues. Per germline, CDR1 DFQATT and CDR2 SNEGSKA (reference sequence). The V and J ends lost 0 bases and 4 bases respectively, with 1 base between them. The CDR3 region has the DNA TGCAGTGCTAGAGAGAATCAGCCCCAGCATTTT. It translates to CSARENQPQHF.

The rearrangement links TRBV10-1 to TRBJ2-1; tentatively, D is TRBD2 (9 bases). V lost 5 bases and J 1 base, leaving 27 bases between the germline ends. CDR1 and CDR2 (germline): WNHNN, SYGVQD (reference sequence). The CDR3 extends over 20 amino acids. The CDR3, as DNA: TGCGCCAGCAGTCCAGGGGGCGTAGGCGGGAGGGCTATTTCCTACAATGAGCAGTTCTTC. It encodes CASSPGGVGGRAISYNEQFF.

V gene TRBV5-1 combines with J gene TRBJ2-5; TRBD1 matches 10 bases. The CDR3 loop spans 17 amino acids. The V and J ends lost 2 bases and 3 bases, in that order; junction bases with no gene match: 10. The germline V gene has CDR1 SGHRS and CDR2 YFSETQ. CDR3 region: CASSLQARDRGKETQYF. The CDR3 bases are TGCGCCAGCAGCTTACAGGCCCGGGACAGGGGAAAAGAGACCCAGTACTTC. The variable domain in full, with the rest retrieved from reference TRBV5-1 and TRBJ2-5, is KAGVTQTPRYLIKTRGQQVTLSCSPISGHRSVSWYQQTPGQGLQFLFEYFSETQRNKGNFPGRFSGRQFSNSRSEMNVSTLELGDSALYLCASSLQARDRGKETQYFGPGTRLLVL.

The chain is built from TRBV18 and TRBJ1-2; 7 bases line up with TRBD1. V shed 6 bases and J 5 bases; nucleotides not matched to a gene: 30. The germline CDR1 and CDR2 sequences are KGHSH and LQKENI. The CDR3 spans 21 residues. CDR3 sequence: CASSGSLTGDPIEPGGYGYTF. As DNA, the CDR3 is TGTGCCAGCTCCGGATCGCTTACAGGGGATCCGATAGAGCCTGGGGGATATGGCTACACCTTC.

The rearrangement links TRBV18 to TRBJ2-7; D gene ambiguous. The V end was cut by 1 base, the J end by 6 bases, with 7 bases between. The CDR3 has 12 residues. The germline gives CDR1 KGHSH, CDR2 LQKENI. This CDR3 reads CASSPLGSEQYF. The CDR3 region has the DNA TGTGCCAGCTCACCACTGGGCTCCGAGCAGTACTTC.

The CDR3 DNA reads as TGTGCCAGCACACAAACGGGGTCTGGGGCCAACGTCCTGACTTTC. Its protein product is CASTQTGSGANVLTF. The rearrangement uses TRBV6-5 and TRBJ2-6; possible D gene TRBD2, 5 bases. This CDR3 spans 15 amino acids. Trimming stripped 7 bases from V and 1 base from J, with 11 bases between. Germline V gives CDR1 MNHEY, CDR2 SVGAGI.

V and J are TRBV14 and TRBJ2-2; 7 nucleotides line up with TRBD2. Germline CDR1 SGHDN, CDR2 FVKESK. The V gene end was trimmed by 4 bases and the J gene end by 2 bases; junction bases not matched to a gene: 13. The CDR3 loop spans 18 amino acids. CDR3 loop: CASSPWGRLALNTGELFF. As DNA, the CDR3 is TGTGCCAGCAGCCCCTGGGGTAGACTAGCACTCAACACCGGGGAGCTGTTTTTT.

The genes are TRBV4-3 and TRBJ2-6; a possible D gene is TRBD1 (5 bases). This CDR3 is 16 amino acids long. V gave up 5 bases and J gave up 3 bases, with 14 bases separating them. The germline CDR1 and CDR2 sequences are LGHNA and YSLEER. The CDR3 nucleotides read TGCGCCAGCAGCAGGGGTCCTCGAGGTGGGGCCAACGTCCTGACTTTC. This sequence encodes CASSRGPRGGANVLTF.

The chain recombines TRBV19 with TRBJ2-1; no firm D call. The V end was cut by 1 base, the J end by 15 bases, with 13 bases between. Germline assignment: CDR1 LNHDA and CDR2 SQIVND (reference sequence). CDR3 length: 12 amino acids. CDR3 loop: CASSIGGVRRFF. The CDR3 DNA is TGTGCCAGTAGTATAGGAGGAGTAAGGCGGTTCTTC.

The gene calls are TRBV4-1 and TRBJ2-3; maybe TRBD2 (6 bases). The V end lost 4 bases, the J end lost 1 base, and 15 bases lay between the germline ends. This CDR3 comprises 16 residues. Per germline, CDR1 MGHRA and CDR2 YSYEKL. The CDR3, as DNA: TGCGCCAGCAGCCGGAGTGAGACTAGAGGCACAGATACGCAGTATTTT. Residues: CASSRSETRGTDTQYF.

This clone appeared once. V usage is TRBV30 and J usage is TRBJ1-2; TRBD1 matches at 7 bases. Germline V CDR1 and CDR2: GTSNPN, SVGIG (reference sequence). V was clipped by 5 bases and J by 4 bases; unmatched bases: 4. This CDR3 region has 12 residues. CDR3 coding DNA: TGTGCCTGGGACGCAGGGGGCTATGGCTACACCTTC. This translates into CAWDAGGYGYTF.

This rearrangement joins TRBV19 to TRBJ2-7; a possible D gene is TRBD1 (5 bases). This CDR3 has 12 residues. Germline CDR1 LNHDA, CDR2 SQIVND (reference sequence). V lost 4 bases, J lost 9 bases, and 13 bases lay in between. As DNA, the CDR3 is TGTGCCAGTAGTAATCAGGGTGCCCGGCAGTACTTC. Protein sequence: CASSNQGARQYF. The full variable domain, with the rest looked up from reference TRBV19 and TRBJ2-7, is DGGITQSPKYLFRKEGQNVTLSCEQNLNHDAMYWYRQDPGQGLRLIYYSQIVNDFQKGDIAEGYSVSREKKESFPLTVTSAQKNPTAFYLCASSNQGARQYFGPGTRLTVT.

The chain couples TRBV7-2 to TRBJ2-7, with D perhaps TRBD2 (6 bases). This CDR3 has 14 residues. Trimming took off 3 bases at V and 7 bases at J, with 16 bases between the two ends. Germline V gene lookup returns CDR1 SGHTA and CDR2 FQGNSA. The CDR3 sequence: CASSFRLDPLEQYF. CDR3 nucleotides: TGTGCCAGCAGCTTCCGACTAGATCCCTTGGAGCAGTACTTC.

The CDR3 coding sequence is TGTGCCAGCAGGGAGGGACAGGGGACGGAGACCCAGTACTTC. Amino acid sequence: CASREGQGTETQYF. The rearrangement joins TRBV6-1 to TRBJ2-5, with 10 bases lining up with TRBD1. The trim removed 6 bases at V and 5 bases at J, leaving 6 bases unmatched. The length of the CDR3 is 14 residues. From germline, CDR1 is MNHNS and CDR2 SASEGT.

Concerning this clone: The sample carries other DNA sequences with the same CDR3. J is TRBJ1-1 and V is TRBV6-5; D gene unclear. Per germline, CDR1 MNHEY and CDR2 SVGAGI. Trimming shortened V by 0 bases and J by 4 bases, and 6 bases separated the two germline ends. This CDR3 comprises 13 residues. CDR3 DNA: TGTGCCAGCAGTTACTCCTCACGCACTGAAGCTTTCTTT. Its translation: CASSYSSRTEAFF.

As for this clone: This same CDR3 is encoded by further DNA sequences in the sample. The DNA of the CDR3 is TGTGCCAGCAGGACAGGAGGGGCGGATACGCAGTATTTT. It is translated as CASRTGGADTQYF. The rearrangement uses TRBV2 and TRBJ2-3, with D tentatively TRBD1 or TRBD2 (6 bases each). Germline CDR1 reads SNHLY; CDR2 reads FYNNEI. The CDR3 length is 13 residues. The V end lost 6 bases, the J end lost 6 bases, and 13 bases lay between the germline ends.

The rearrangement joins TRBV7-2 to TRBJ2-7; 7 bases fit TRBD1. This CDR3 spans 15 amino acids. V lost 6 bases and J lost 2; bases outside the gene matches: 10. Per the germline V gene, CDR1 is SGHTA and CDR2 is FQGNSA. The CDR3 sequence is CASSFDRAPAYEQYF. The CDR3, as DNA: TGTGCCAGCAGTTTTGACAGGGCCCCAGCCTACGAGCAGTACTTC.

The V and J genes are TRBV2 and TRBJ2-3, with 13 positions matching TRBD2. Germline CDR1 and CDR2: SNHLY and FYNNEI. This CDR3 spans 16 amino acids. J gave up 1 base and V 6 bases, and 4 bases lay outside the gene matches. CDR3 region: CASRGGTSGGTDTQYF. Here the CDR3 DNA reads TGTGCCAGCAGGGGTGGGACTAGCGGGGGCACAGATACGCAGTATTTT.

The CDR3 sequence: CASSLGQAYSYEQYF. CDR3 sequence (DNA): TGTGCCAGCAGCCTAGGACAGGCATACTCCTACGAGCAGTACTTC. The V gene is TRBV7-2, the J gene TRBJ2-7; TRBD1 matches 7 bases. Germline V gives CDR1 SGHTA, CDR2 FQGNSA. J lost 0 bases, V lost 5 bases, and 7 bases had no gene match. This CDR3 has 15 amino acids.

The CDR3 DNA follows: TGTGCCAGCAGACCCTCCACCTACAATGAGCAGTTCTTC. Its protein product is CASRPSTYNEQFF. The chain links TRBV6-1 to TRBJ2-1; D unclear. Germline assignment: CDR1 MNHNS and CDR2 SASEGT. The CDR3 consists of 13 residues. V gave up 6 bases and J gave up 2 bases, with 8 bases separating them.

The gene calls are TRBV11-3 and TRBJ1-1; D is undetermined. V lost 6 bases to trimming and J lost 2 bases, with 10 bases between them. This CDR3 region has 13 residues. Germline CDR1 is SGHNT and CDR2 is YENEEA. The CDR3 DNA reads TGTGCCAGCAGTTCACAACCCAACACTGAAGCTTTCTTT. The encoded protein is CASSSQPNTEAFF. Drawing the rest from reference TRBV11-3 and TRBJ1-1, the complete variable domain is EAGVVQSPRYKIIEKKQPVAFWCNPISGHNTLYWYLQNLGQGPELLIRYENEEAVDDSQLPKDRFSAERLKGVDSTLKIQPAELGDSAVYLCASSSQPNTEAFFGQGTRLTVV.

Turning to this clone: This sample also contains other DNA sequences that code for the same CDR3. The rearrangement links TRBV9 to TRBJ2-3; D is undetermined. Germline CDR1 reads SGDLS; CDR2 reads YYNGEE. Trimming cost V 3 bases and J 0 bases, with 5 bases left between them. CDR3 size: 13 residues. The CDR3 loop is CASSGTSTDTQYF. The CDR3 bases are TGTGCCAGCAGCGGGACCAGCACAGATACGCAGTATTTT. The entire variable domain, with the rest obtained from reference TRBV9 and TRBJ2-3, is as follows: DSGVTQTPKHLITATGQRVTLRCSPRSGDLSVYWYQQSLDQGLQFLIQYYNGEERAKGNILERFSAQQFPDLHSELNLSSLELGDSALYFCASSGTSTDTQYFGPGTRLTVL.

CDR3 DNA sequence: TGTGCCAGCAGCGTAGGATTGCGTGCGACTAGCGGGAGAAACTACGAGCAGTACTTC. Protein: CASSVGLRATSGRNYEQYF. The chain joins TRBV9 to TRBJ2-7; 12 positions agree with TRBD2. Germline-derived CDR1 and CDR2 are SGDLS and YYNGEE. V shed 0 bases and J 3 bases; nucleotides not matched to a gene: 13. CDR3 length equals 19 residues.